A single sample gave rise to the 5 T cell receptor beta chains below, sequenced in a study of memory CD4+ T cells and cytomegalovirus serostatus. Single viable CD3+CD4+CD8-CD45RO+ cells were sorted as the memory CD4+ T cells. Assay used: immunoSEQ multiplex PCR; TCRdb lists only in-frame clones, some missing. The sample consists of roughly 53,000 clones, roughly four fifths of them appearing once. The sequenced sample consisted of memory CD4+ T cells from blood. The receptors come from an adult in good health and CMV-seronegative.

This rearrangement joins TRBV5-1 to TRBJ2-7, with D tentatively TRBD1 (6 bases). This CDR3 is 14 amino acids long. V lost 2 bases and J lost 1, with 10 bases in between. Germline values: CDR1 SGHRS, CDR2 YFSETQ. CDR3 nucleotide sequence: TGCGCCAGCAGCTTCGGGACATCTTCCTACGAGCAGTACTTC. As protein: CASSFGTSSYEQYF.

The V call is TRBV14, the J call TRBJ1-4; D is uncertain. The CDR3 covers 17 residues. V dropped 1 base and J dropped 4 bases, with 16 bases sitting between them. Germline CDR1 reads SGHDN; CDR2 reads FVKESK. CDR3 DNA sequence: TGTGCCAGCAGCCAAGGCGGCTGGAGACCTTTTAATGAAAAACTGTTTTTT. Encoded protein: CASSQGGWRPFNEKLFF.

The rearrangement joins TRBV19 to TRBJ1-2; D is perhaps TRBD1 (6 bases). This CDR3 has 12 amino acids. The germline CDR1 and CDR2 sequences are LNHDA and SQIVND (reference sequence). Trimming shortened V by 3 bases and J by 14 bases, and 16 bases separated the two germline ends. For the CDR3, the DNA is TGTGCCAGTAGTATGTCCCGGACAGTCTCTACCTTC. It specifies CASSMSRTVSTF.

V is TRBV30 and J is TRBJ1-3; D is uncertain. This CDR3 is built from 11 residues. Germline CDR1 reads GTSNPN; CDR2 reads SVGIG (reference sequence). Trimming took 8 bases from V and 2 from J, leaving 7 bases between them. The CDR3, as DNA: TGTGCCCAGGCCCCTGGAAACACCATATATTTT. As protein: CAQAPGNTIYF.

The chain links TRBV29-1 to TRBJ2-2; 9 bases are a match to TRBD2. Per the germline V gene, CDR1 is SQVTM and CDR2 is ANQGSEA. V was pared by 1 base and J by 5 bases, with 8 bases of the junction left unmatched. This CDR3 has 16 amino acids. The CDR3 sequence: CSVEGRGGAGTGELFF. CDR3 coding DNA: TGCAGCGTTGAAGGGCGGGGGGGCGCCGGGACCGGGGAGCTGTTTTTT.